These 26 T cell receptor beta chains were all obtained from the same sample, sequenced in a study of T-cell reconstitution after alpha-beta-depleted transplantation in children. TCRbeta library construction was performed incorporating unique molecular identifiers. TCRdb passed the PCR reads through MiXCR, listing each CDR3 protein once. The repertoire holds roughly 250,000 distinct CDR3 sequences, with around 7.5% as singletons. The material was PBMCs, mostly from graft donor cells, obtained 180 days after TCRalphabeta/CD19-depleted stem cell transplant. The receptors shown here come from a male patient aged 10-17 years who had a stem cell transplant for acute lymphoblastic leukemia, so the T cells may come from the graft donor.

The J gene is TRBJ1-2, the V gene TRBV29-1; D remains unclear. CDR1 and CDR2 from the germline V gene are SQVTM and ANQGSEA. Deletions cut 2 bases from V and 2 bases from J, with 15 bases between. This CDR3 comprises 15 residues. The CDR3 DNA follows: TGCAGCGTTGAAAATCGAACGGGATCCAACTATGGCTACACCTTC. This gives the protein CSVENRTGSNYGYTF.

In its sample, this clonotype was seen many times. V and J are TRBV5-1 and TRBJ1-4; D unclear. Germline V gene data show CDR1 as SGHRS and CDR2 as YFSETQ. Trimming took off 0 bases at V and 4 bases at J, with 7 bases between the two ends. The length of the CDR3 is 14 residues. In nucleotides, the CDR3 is TGCGCCAGCAGCTTGGGCAGCTTTAATGAAAAACTGTTTTTT. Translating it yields CASSLGSFNEKLFF.

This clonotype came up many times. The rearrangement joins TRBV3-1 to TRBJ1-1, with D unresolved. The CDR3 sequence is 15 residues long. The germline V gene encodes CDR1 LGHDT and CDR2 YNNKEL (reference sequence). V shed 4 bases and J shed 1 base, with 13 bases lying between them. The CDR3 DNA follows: TGTGCCAGCAGCCGCGAAGGGAGGCCGAACACTGAAGCTTTCTTT. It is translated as CASSREGRPNTEAFF.

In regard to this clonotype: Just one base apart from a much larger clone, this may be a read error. The CDR3 is CASCQGLYSYEQYF. In DNA form, the CDR3 reads TGTGCCAGCTGCCAAGGCCTATATTCCTACGAGCAGTACTTC. The J gene is TRBJ2-7, the V gene TRBV7-2, with unresolved D. Trimming took 8 bases from V and 1 from J, leaving 15 bases between them. Per germline, CDR1 SGHTA and CDR2 FQGNSA. CDR3 size: 14 residues.

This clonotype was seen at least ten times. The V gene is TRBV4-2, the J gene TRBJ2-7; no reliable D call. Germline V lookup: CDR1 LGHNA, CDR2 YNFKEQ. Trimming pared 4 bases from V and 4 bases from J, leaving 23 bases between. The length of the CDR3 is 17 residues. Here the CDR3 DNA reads TGTGCCAGCAGCCGAGATGGGAATAATGGACCAGGTTACGAGCAGTACTTC. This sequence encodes CASSRDGNNGPGYEQYF.

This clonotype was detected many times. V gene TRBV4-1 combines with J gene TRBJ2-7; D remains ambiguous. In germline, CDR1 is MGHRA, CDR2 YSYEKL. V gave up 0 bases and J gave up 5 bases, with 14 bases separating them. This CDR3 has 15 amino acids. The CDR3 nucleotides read TGCGCCAGCAGCCAAGAGGTCACGCAGGCGGACGAGCAGTACTTC. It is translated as CASSQEVTQADEQYF.

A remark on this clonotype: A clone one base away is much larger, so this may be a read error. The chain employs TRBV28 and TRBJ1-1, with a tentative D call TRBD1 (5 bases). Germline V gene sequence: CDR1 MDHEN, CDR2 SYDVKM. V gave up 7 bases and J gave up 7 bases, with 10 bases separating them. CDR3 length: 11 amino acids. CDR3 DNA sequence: TGTGCCAGCACCCCGGACATTGAAGCTTTCTTT. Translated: CASTPDIEAFF.

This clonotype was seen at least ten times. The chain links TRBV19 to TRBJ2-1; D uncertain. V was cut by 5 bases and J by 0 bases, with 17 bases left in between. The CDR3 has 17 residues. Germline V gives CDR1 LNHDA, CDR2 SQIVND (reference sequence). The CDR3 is CASSQFLDHYSYNEQFF. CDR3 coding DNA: TGTGCCAGTAGTCAGTTTCTGGACCACTACTCCTACAATGAGCAGTTCTTC.

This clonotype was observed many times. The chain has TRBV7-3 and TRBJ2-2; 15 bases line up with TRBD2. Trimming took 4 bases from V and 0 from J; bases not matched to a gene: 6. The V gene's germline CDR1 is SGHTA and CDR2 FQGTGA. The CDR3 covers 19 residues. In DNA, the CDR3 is TGTGCCAGCAGCTCCCAAGGACTAGCGGGGGGGCCGAACACCGGGGAGCTGTTTTTT. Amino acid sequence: CASSSQGLAGGPNTGELFF.

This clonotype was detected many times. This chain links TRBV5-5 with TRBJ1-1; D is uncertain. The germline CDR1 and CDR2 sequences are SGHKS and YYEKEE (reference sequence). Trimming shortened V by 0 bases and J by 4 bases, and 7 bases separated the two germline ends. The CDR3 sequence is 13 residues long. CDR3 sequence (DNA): TGTGCCAGCAGCTTGGGGGTGGGCACTGAAGCTTTCTTT. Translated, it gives CASSLGVGTEAFF. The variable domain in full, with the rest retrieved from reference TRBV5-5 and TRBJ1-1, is DAGVTQSPTHLIKTRGQQVTLRCSPISGHKSVSWYQQVLGQGPQFIFQYYEKEERGRGNFPDRFSARQFPNYSSELNVNALLLGDSALYLCASSLGVGTEAFFGQGTRLTVV.

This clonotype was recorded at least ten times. Here the CDR3 reads CASSRGYRETDTQYF. As DNA, the CDR3 is TGCGCCAGCAGCCGGGGCTACAGGGAGACAGATACGCAGTATTTT. The chain couples TRBV5-1 to TRBJ2-3; D might be TRBD1 (6 bases). Trimming stripped 4 bases from V and 3 bases from J, with 15 bases between. CDR1 is SGHRS and CDR2 is YFSETQ in the germline V gene. The CDR3 spans 15 residues.

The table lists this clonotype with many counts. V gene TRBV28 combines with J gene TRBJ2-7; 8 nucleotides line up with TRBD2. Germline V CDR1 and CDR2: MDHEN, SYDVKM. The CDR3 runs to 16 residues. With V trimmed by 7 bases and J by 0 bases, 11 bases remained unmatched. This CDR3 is CASIPGGAQASYEQYF. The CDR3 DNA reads TGTGCCAGCATCCCGGGGGGGGCTCAGGCCTCCTACGAGCAGTACTTC.

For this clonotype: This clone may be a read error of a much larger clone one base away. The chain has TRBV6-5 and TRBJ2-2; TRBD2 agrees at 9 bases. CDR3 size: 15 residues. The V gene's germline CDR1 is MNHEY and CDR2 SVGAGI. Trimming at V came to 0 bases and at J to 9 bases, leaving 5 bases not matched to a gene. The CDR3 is CASSYSRGGVWELFF. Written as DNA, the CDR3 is TGTGCCAGCAGTTACTCGCGGGGGGGCGTCTGGGAGCTGTTTTTT.

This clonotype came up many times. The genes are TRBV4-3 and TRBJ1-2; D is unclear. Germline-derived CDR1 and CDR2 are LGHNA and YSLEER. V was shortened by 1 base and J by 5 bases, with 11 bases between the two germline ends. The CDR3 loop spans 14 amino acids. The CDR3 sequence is CASSQGIQSYGYTF. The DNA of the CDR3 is TGCGCCAGCAGCCAAGGGATCCAGAGTTATGGCTACACCTTC.

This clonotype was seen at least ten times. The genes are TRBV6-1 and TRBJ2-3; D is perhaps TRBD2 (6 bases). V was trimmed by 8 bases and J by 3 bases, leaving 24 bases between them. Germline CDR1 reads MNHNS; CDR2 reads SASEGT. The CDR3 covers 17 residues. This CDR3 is CASAQVRPWGLTDTQYF. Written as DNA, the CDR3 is TGTGCCAGCGCCCAAGTACGACCGTGGGGACTTACAGATACGCAGTATTTT.

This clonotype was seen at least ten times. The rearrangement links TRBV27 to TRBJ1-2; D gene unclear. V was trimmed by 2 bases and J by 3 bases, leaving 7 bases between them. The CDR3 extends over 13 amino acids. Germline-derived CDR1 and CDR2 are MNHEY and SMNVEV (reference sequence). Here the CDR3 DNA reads TGTGCCAGCAGTTTAAACGGATACTATGGCTACACCTTC. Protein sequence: CASSLNGYYGYTF.

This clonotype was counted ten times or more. In DNA form, the CDR3 reads TGTGCCAGCAGCTCGGGACAAGCCAAAAACATTCAGTACTTC. Its translation: CASSSGQAKNIQYF. This chain links TRBV7-8 with TRBJ2-4; tentative D call: TRBD1 (6 bases). The CDR3 is 14 amino acids. V gave up 4 bases and J gave up 0 bases, with 7 bases separating them. Germline V CDR1 and CDR2: SGHVS, FQNEAQ.

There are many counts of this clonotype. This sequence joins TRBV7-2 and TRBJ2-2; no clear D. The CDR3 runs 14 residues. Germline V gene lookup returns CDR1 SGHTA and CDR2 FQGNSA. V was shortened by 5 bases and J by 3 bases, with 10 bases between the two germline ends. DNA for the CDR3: TGTGCCAGCAGCCTGGCCACCCACACCGGGGAGCTGTTTTTT. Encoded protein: CASSLATHTGELFF.

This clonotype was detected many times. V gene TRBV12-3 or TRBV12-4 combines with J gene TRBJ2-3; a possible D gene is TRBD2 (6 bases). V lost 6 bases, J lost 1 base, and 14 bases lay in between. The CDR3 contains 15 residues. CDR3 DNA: TGTGCCAGCAGCCTGGCGGGGAGAGGCACAGATACGCAGTATTTT. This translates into CASSLAGRGTDTQYF.

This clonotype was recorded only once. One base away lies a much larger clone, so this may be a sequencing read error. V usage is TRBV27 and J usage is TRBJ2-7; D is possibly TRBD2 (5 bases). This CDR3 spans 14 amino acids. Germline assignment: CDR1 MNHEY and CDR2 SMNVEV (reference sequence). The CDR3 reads CASSLGVGGNEQHF. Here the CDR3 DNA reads TGTGCCAGCAGTTTAGGGGTTGGAGGTAACGAGCAGCACTTC.

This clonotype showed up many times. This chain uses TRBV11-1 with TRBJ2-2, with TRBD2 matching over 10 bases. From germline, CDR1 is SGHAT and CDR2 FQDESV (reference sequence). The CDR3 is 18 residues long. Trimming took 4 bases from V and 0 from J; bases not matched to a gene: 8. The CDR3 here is CASSSPPGLASNTGELFF. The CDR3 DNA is TGTGCCAGCAGCTCCCCACCGGGACTAGCGTCGAACACCGGGGAGCTGTTTTTT.

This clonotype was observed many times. The CDR3 DNA sequence: TGCGCCAGCAACGGGGGCACCGCGAACACCGGGGAGCTGTTTTTT. The encoded protein is CASNGGTANTGELFF. This rearrangement joins TRBV5-1 to TRBJ2-2, with D possibly called TRBD1 or TRBD2 (6 bases each). The germline V and J ends were trimmed by 6 bases and 0 bases, with 12 bases remaining between them. Germline lookup yields CDR1 SGHRS and CDR2 YFSETQ. The CDR3 loop spans 15 amino acids.

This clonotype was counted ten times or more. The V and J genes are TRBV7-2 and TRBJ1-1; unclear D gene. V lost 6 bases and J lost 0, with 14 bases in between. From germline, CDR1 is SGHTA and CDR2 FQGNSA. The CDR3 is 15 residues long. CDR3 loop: CASREGGPLNTEAFF. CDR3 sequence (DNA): TGTGCCAGCAGAGAGGGCGGCCCCCTGAACACTGAAGCTTTCTTT.

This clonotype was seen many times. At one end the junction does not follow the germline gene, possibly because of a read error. The CDR3, as DNA: TGCGCCAGCCTAAGTTCCCTAGGTGGGACAGACACGCAGTATTTT. Translated, it gives CASLSSLGGTDTQYF. The chain combines TRBV5-1 with TRBJ2-3; 7 bases align to TRBD1. The CDR3 is 15 residues long. Germline loops: CDR1 SGHRS, CDR2 YFSETQ.

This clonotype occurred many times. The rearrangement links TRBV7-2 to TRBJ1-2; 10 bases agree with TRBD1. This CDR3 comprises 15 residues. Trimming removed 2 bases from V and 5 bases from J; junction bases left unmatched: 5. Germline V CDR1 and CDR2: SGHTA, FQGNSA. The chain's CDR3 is CASSLTGQGRYGYTF. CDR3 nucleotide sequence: TGTGCCAGCAGCTTAACGGGACAGGGGAGATATGGCTACACCTTC. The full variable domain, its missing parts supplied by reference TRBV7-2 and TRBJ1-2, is GAGVSQSPSNKVTEKGKDVELRCDPISGHTALYWYRQSLGQGLEFLIYFQGNSAPDKSGLPSDRFSAERTGGSVSTLTIQRTQQEDSAVYLCASSLTGQGRYGYTFGSGTRLTVV.

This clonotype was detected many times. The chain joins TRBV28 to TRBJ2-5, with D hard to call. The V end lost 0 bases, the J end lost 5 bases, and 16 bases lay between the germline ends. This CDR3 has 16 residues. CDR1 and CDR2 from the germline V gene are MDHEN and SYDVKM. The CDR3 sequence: CASSLWSLTVDETQYF. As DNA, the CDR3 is TGTGCCAGCAGTTTATGGAGCTTGACCGTAGATGAGACCCAGTACTTC.